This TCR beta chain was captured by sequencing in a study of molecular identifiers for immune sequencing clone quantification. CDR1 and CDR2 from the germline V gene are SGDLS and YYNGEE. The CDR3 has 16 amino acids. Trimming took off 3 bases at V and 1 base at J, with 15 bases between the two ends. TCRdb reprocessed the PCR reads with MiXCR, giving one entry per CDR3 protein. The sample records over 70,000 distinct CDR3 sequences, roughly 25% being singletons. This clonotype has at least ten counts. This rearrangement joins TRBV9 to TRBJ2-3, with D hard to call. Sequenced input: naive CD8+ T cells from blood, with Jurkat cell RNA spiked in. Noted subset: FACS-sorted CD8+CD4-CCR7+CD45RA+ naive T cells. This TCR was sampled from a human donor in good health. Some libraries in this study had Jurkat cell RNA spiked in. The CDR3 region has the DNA TGTGCCAGCAGCGACCCCGGCCACCTGGGCACAGATACGCAGTATTTT. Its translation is CASSDPGHLGTDTQYF.